The T cell receptor beta chain under discussion was sequenced for a study of OX40 agonist ivuxolimab in advanced cancers. Looking at the study overall: People in dose escalation had one of these cancers: hepatocellular carcinoma, melanoma, renal cell or head and neck cancer. Around 40% of patients had received prior checkpoint inhibitor therapy. The study, taken as a whole, reports: On average, CD8+ T cells showed a greater number of expanded clones than CD4+.

Assay used: immunoSEQ multiplex PCR; TCRdb lists only in-frame clones, some missing. In the table there are fewer than 85,000 clones, about nine tenths of which are singletons. About this clone: Its antigen is undetermined.

This CDR3 region has 14 residues. Trimming cost V 4 bases and J 6 bases, with 14 bases left between them. Looked up from germline, CDR1 is SGHVS and CDR2 is FQNEAQ. This receptor was taken from an adult with an advanced solid tumor such as melanoma, head and neck, liver or kidney cancer. V gene TRBV7-8 combines with J gene TRBJ2-3, with no clear D. The sequences come from CD4+ or CD8+ T cells sorted from blood, collected in a trial of the OX40 agonist ivuxolimab. The CDR3 loop reads CASSSDPVSDTQYF. In nucleotides, the CDR3 is TGTGCCAGCAGCTCCGACCCGGTCTCGGATACGCAGTATTTT.